Here is one T cell receptor (beta chain) with its context. The antigen it recognizes is unknown. One base away there is no much larger clone; base qualities are not given. The source of the sample is a study of OX40 agonist ivuxolimab in advanced cancers. Regarding the research as a whole: Ivuxolimab, which targeted the costimulatory receptor OX40 (CD134), was an agonistic, fully human IgG2 monoclonal antibody. Of the approximately 54 patients in dose escalation, around 20 had hepatocellular carcinoma, roughly 15 had melanoma, 9 had renal cell carcinoma and 9 had head and neck cancer. In the dose-escalation cohort, 65% to 85% of patients were male, and the mean age was roughly 60 years with a range of roughly 20 to 85. The paper reports the monotherapy dose-escalation portion (N = 52 patients) of the phase I ivuxolimab trial. Partial responses were achieved by three dose-escalation patients, of whom one had hepatocellular carcinoma and two had cutaneous melanoma. Patients were allowed to have had prior anti-PD-1, anti-PD-L1 or anti-CTLA-4 therapy, and around 40% of the dose-escalation patients had previously received checkpoint inhibitors. Peripheral TCRbeta sequencing aimed to test whether ivuxolimab altered TCR sequence diversity and caused clonal T-cell expansion. Intravenous ivuxolimab was administered to patients every 2 weeks at six dose levels: 0.01, 0.1, 0.3, 1.5, 3 and 10 mg/kg. What the work shows at the level of the full study, not this receptor alone: In partial responders in the 0.1-3.0 mg/kg groups, normalized peripheral clonal expansion was found to be among the lowest, especially among CD8+ T cells. After ivuxolimab, more expanded clones were found on average in CD8+ T cells than in CD4+ T cells. Low levels of normalized T-cell clonal expansion were also seen in some patients who did not respond. At doses of 0.1 to 3.0 mg/kg, clonal expansion of both CD4+ and CD8+ blood T cells was observed from baseline to week 6. Which antigens the clonally expanded peripheral T cells were specific for was not determined.

The trial excluded patients who had a history of autoimmune disease or were on systemic immunosuppression. Peripheral blood for TCR sequencing was collected from all dose cohorts at baseline, on cycle 4 day 1, and on cycle 7 day 1. The samples were taken from a phase I, first-in-human, multicenter, open-label dose-escalation trial of ivuxolimab. Adults with locally advanced or metastatic melanoma, renal cell, hepatocellular, or head and neck squamous cell carcinoma were enrolled in the trial. Before TCR sequencing, CD4+ T cells and CD8+ T cells from peripheral blood were sorted into separate populations. CDR1 and CDR2, looked up from the germline V gene, are SQVTM and ANQGSEA. V loses 3 bases at its end and J loses 5 bases; junction bases beyond the gene matches: 4. From the cysteine through the phenylalanine, the CDR3 covers 13 amino acids. The only DNA kept is the CDR3, 39 bases in frame from the first base.

Genomic DNA was isolated from the sorted cells so that the TCRbeta CDR3 region could be sequenced. TCRbeta CDR3 regions were sequenced using the immunoSEQ Assay. Not all clones reach the TCRdb copy of this immuneACCESS table, which keeps in-frame sequences only. Checked studies attribute under half of the gap to unresolved V genes and leave the rest unexplained. The sample table shows 44,000 or so clones, and 80% to 90% are seen once. Around 3.5% of the sample is in the top ten clones. The sample in question was CD4+ or CD8+ T cells sorted from blood, obtained in a trial of the OX40 agonist ivuxolimab. The V and J genes are TRBV29-1 and TRBJ1-1; TRBD1 aligns with 9 central bases. The receptor comes from an adult with an advanced solid tumor such as melanoma, head and neck, liver or kidney cancer. The CDR3 in this case is CSVEMTGGTEAFF. The nucleotide sequence reads TGCAGCGTTGAGATGACAGGGGGGACTGAAGCTTTCTTT. With the portions outside the CDR3 filled from the reference TRBV29-1 and TRBJ1-1 genes, the complete variable region becomes SAVISQKPSRDICQRGTSLTIQCQVDSQVTMMFWYRQQPGQSLTLIATANQGSEATYESGFVIDKFPISRPNLTFSTLTVSNMSPEDSSIYLCSVEMTGGTEAFFGQGTRLTVV.